These 8 T cell receptor beta chains share one sample of origin, sequenced in a study of regulatory T cells in long-lasting Graves disease (dated by TCRdb to about 2021). The time point label on this specimen signifies: persistent/refractory GD, antithyroid drugs over 5 years with positive TRAb. For both TCR sequencing and RNA sequencing, RNA was extracted from PBMCs in TRIzol. Libraries were constructed by multiplex PCR. The run used an Illumina HiSeq 4000. To build TCR beta libraries, CDR3 regions were amplified by Arm-PCR using iRepertoire HTBI primers. TCRdb reran the public reads through fastp at Q25 and MiXCR, keeping productive beta chains. Every CDR3 protein is listed once, alongside the most common genes and DNA of its rows. Present in this sample are a few hundred thousand distinct CDR3 sequences, approximately 25% of which were seen just once. 25% to 35% of the sample lies in the top ten.

The material sequenced was peripheral blood mononuclear cells (PBMCs), taken when the disease was refractory, from a patient treated with antithyroid drugs. The receptors shown here come from a woman aged 40 to 49 with Graves disease. Donor details come from another sample of the same person, matched by shared clones.

This clonotype has more than one count but fewer than ten. The V and J genes are TRBV11-2 and TRBJ2-2; tentatively, D is TRBD2 (5 bases). V was shortened by 1 base and J by 4 bases, with 16 bases between the two germline ends. Germline assignment: CDR1 SGHAT and CDR2 FQNNGV. The CDR3 is 17 residues long. CDR3 loop: CASSLGRTPAPTGELFF. CDR3 DNA: TGTGCCAGCAGCTTAGGAAGGACTCCCGCCCCCACCGGGGAGCTGTTTTTT.

This clonotype was found many times. V and J are TRBV28 and TRBJ1-5, with 10 bases fitting TRBD1. The V segment lost 7 bases and the J segment 3 bases; nucleotides outside the gene matches: 9. The CDR3 runs 16 residues. Looked up from germline, CDR1 is MDHEN and CDR2 is SYDVKM. In nucleotides, the CDR3 is TGTGCCAGCAACCGGGACAGGGGTCCCTCCAATCAGCCCCAGCATTTT. The encoded protein is CASNRDRGPSNQPQHF.

This clonotype was counted between two and nine times. The chain is built from TRBV7-9 and TRBJ1-2, with a possible D match to TRBD1 (6 bases). The CDR3 is 13 amino acids. In germline, CDR1 is SEHNR, CDR2 FQNEAQ (reference sequence). V was cut by 4 bases and J by 4 bases, with 10 bases left in between. This CDR3 is CASSYRVFYGYTF. CDR3 DNA: TGTGCCAGCAGCTACAGGGTTTTCTATGGCTACACCTTC. Using reference TRBV7-9 and TRBJ1-2 for the parts outside the CDR3, the full variable domain is DTGVSQNPRHKITKRGQNVTFRCDPISEHNRLYWYRQTLGQGPEFLTYFQNEAQLEKSRLLSDRFSAERPKGSFSTLEIQRTEQGDSAMYLCASSYRVFYGYTFGSGTRLTVV.

Of note for this clonotype: A read error may explain this, as a much larger clone is one base away. The V call is TRBV6-9, the J call TRBJ1-2; D perhaps matches TRBD1 (6 bases). CDR1 MNHGY and CDR2 SVAAGI come from the germline V gene. The CDR3 runs to 13 residues. V lost 4 bases, J lost 6 bases, and 12 bases lay in between. The DNA of the CDR3 is TGTGCCAGCAGTTCCGGGGCAGGGGATGGCTACACCTTC. It encodes CASSSGAGDGYTF.

Points on this clonotype: One end of the junction does not line up with germline, which may come from a read error. The chain couples TRBV19 to TRBJ1-1; weak D call: TRBD1 (5 bases). CDR1 and CDR2 from the germline V gene are LNHDA and SQIVND (reference sequence). The CDR3 runs to 14 residues. The CDR3 nucleotides are TGTGCCAGTAGTCCCAGGGTGGAGGGCACTGAAGCTTCCTTT. It specifies CASSPRVEGTEASF.

The V and J genes are TRBV7-9 and TRBJ2-1; 8 bases are shared with TRBD1. The V gene end was trimmed by 5 bases and the J gene end by 3 bases; junction bases not matched to a gene: 3. The CDR3 length is 14 residues. Germline V gives CDR1 SEHNR, CDR2 FQNEAQ (reference sequence). The CDR3 loop is CASSGQGNYNEQFF. For the CDR3, the DNA is TGTGCCAGCAGCGGACAGGGTAACTACAATGAGCAGTTCTTC.

The chain has TRBV6-2 or TRBV6-3 and TRBJ2-7; TRBD2 might be the D (6 bases). There are 13 residues in the CDR3. The V end was cut by 5 bases, the J end by 6 bases, with 14 bases between. Germline-derived CDR1 and CDR2 are MNHEY and SVGEGT. CDR3 nucleotide sequence: TGTGCCAGCAGTCCGGACTACCATGGCGAGCAGTACTTC. This sequence encodes CASSPDYHGEQYF.

This clonotype was observed at least ten times. The chain links TRBV27 to TRBJ2-5, with D possibly TRBD1 on 7 matching bases. The germline V gene encodes CDR1 MNHEY and CDR2 SMNVEV (reference sequence). This CDR3 spans 14 amino acids. The germline V and J ends were trimmed by 4 bases and 5 bases, with 14 bases remaining between them. CDR3 loop: CASSSLTGRETQYF. CDR3 bases: TGTGCCAGCAGTTCCTTGACAGGGAGGGAGACCCAGTACTTC.